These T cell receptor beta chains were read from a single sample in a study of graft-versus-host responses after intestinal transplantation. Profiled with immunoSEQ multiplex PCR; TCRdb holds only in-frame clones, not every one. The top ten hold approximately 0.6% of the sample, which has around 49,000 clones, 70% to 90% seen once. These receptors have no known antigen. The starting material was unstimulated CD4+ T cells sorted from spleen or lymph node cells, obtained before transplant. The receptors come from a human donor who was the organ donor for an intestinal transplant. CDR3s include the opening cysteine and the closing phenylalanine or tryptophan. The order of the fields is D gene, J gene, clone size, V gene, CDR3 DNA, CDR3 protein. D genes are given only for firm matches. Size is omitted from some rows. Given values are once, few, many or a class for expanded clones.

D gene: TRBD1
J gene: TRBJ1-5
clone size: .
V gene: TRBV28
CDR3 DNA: TGTGCCAGCAGTCCCACCGGGACAGGAGCTAATCAGCCCCAGCATTTT
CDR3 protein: CASSPTGTGANQPQHF

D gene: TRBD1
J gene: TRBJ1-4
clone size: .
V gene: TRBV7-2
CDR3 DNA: TGTGCCAGCAGCCCCTGGACAGGGGGGAATGAAAAACTGTTTTTT
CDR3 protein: CASSPWTGGNEKLFF

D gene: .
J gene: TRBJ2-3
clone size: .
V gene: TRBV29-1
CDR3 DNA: TGCAGCGTTACCAACCATATGACCCTGCTAGGAGATACGCAGTATTTT
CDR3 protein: CSVTNHMTLLGDTQYF

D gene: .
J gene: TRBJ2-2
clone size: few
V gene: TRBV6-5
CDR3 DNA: TGTGCCAGCAGTTACAGTAGATCCCCCACCCGGGAGCTGTTTTTT
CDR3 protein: CASSYSRSPTRELFF

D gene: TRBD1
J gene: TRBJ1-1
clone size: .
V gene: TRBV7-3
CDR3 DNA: TGTGCCAGCAGCTTGGTCCCCGCACAGGGGCTGAACACTGAAGCTTTCTTT
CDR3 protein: CASSLVPAQGLNTEAFF

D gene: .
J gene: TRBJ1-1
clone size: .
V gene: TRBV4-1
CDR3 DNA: TGCGCCAGCAGCCAAGATCCGGGTCGGAAGAAGGACACTGAAGCTTTCTTT
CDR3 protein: CASSQDPGRKKDTEAFF

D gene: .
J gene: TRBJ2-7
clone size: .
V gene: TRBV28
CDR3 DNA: TGTGCCAGCAGTTTACCTTGGGGGGACGAGCAGTACTTC
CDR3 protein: CASSLPWGDEQYF

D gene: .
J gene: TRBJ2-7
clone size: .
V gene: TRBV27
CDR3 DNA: TGTGCCAGCATCTCAGGGGGGTTAAGGAGGCGGGACAGACCAATCGAGCAGTACTTC
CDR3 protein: CASISGGLRRRDRPIEQYF

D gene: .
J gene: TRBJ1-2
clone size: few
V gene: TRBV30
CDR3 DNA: TGTGCCTGGAGTGTACAGGGCGGTGGCTACACCTTC
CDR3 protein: CAWSVQGGGYTF

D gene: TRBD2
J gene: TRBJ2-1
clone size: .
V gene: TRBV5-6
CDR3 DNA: TGTGCCAGCAGCATCAGACTAGCGGGAGCAAATGAGCAGTTCTTC
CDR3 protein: CASSIRLAGANEQFF

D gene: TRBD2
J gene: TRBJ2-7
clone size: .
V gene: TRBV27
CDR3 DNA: TGTGCCAGCAGTCTAGCGGGAGTTTACGAGCAGTACTTC
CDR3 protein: CASSLAGVYEQYF

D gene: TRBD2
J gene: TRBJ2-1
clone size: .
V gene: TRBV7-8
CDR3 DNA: TGTGCCAGCAGCTTAGCAAGAGCGGGAGAGATTGAGCAGTTCTTC
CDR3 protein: CASSLARAGEIEQFF

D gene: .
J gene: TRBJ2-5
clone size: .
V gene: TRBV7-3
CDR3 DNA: TGTGCCAGCAGCTTAGGAGGCAGTCAAGAGACCCAGTACTTC
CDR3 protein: CASSLGGSQETQYF

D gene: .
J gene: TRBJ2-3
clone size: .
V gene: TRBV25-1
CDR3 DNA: TGTGCCAGCAGTGGACGAGGACAGACCTTAGGCACAGATACGCAGTATTTT
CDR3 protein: CASSGRGQTLGTDTQYF

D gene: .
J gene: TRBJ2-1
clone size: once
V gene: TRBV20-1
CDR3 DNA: TGCAGTGCTACTGAGGGTGAGCAGTTCTTC
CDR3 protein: CSATEGEQFF

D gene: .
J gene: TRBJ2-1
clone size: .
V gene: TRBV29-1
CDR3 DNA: TGCAGCGCTAGGCGGGCCCGATCCTACAATGAGCAGTTCTTC
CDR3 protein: CSARRARSYNEQFF

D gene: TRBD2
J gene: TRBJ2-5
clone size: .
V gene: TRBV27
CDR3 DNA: TGTGCCAGCAGTTCCCCTACTAGCGGGAGGGATCGGCGAGAGACCCAGTACTTC
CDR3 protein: CASSSPTSGRDRRETQYF

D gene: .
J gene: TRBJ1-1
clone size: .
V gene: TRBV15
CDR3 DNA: TGTGCCACCAGCAGAGATAGTGGGGGCCCTTACACTGAAGCTTTCTTT
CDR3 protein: CATSRDSGGPYTEAFF

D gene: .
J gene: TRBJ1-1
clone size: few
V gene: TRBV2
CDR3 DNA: TGTGCCAGCAGTGTGGGGGGAGGAACTGAAGCTTTCTTT
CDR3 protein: CASSVGGGTEAFF

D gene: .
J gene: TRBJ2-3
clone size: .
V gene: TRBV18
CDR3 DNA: TGTGCCAGCTCCCCCGGTTCAGATACGCAGTATTTT
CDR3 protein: CASSPGSDTQYF

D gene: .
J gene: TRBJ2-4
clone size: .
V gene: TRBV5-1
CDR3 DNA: TGCGCCAGCAGCTTGGGGAGGGTTGGAGACATTCAGTACTTC
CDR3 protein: CASSLGRVGDIQYF

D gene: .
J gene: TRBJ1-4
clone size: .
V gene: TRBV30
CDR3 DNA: TGTGCCTGGAGTGTTAGTGTGTCCGCAACTAATGAAAAACTGTTTTTT
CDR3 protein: CAWSVSVSATNEKLFF